One and the same sample provided the 19 T cell receptor beta chains below, sequenced in a study of shared clonotypes between healthy human individuals. Libraries were prepared by immunoSEQ multiplex PCR; TCRdb keeps only in-frame clonotypes and omits some of them. The repertoire includes about 1.5 million clones, nearly 99% of them detected once, and around 0.45% sits in the top ten. What was sequenced was naive CD4+ T cells sorted from blood. Sample subset: CD45RA+ positively selected. These receptors all stem from a young man in good health.

On this clone itself: Other nucleotide sequences from this sample produce the same CDR3. This chain joins TRBV18 and TRBJ2-7; 8 bases match TRBD1. CDR1 is KGHSH and CDR2 is LQKENI in the germline V gene. With V trimmed by 6 bases and J by 2 bases, 6 bases remained unmatched. The CDR3 contains 14 residues. The CDR3 loop is CASSPQGAAYEQYF. The CDR3 DNA follows: TGTGCCAGCTCTCCTCAGGGGGCCGCCTACGAGCAGTACTTC.

The chain uses TRBV19 and TRBJ2-7; D assignment may be TRBD1 or TRBD2 (6 bases each). Germline V CDR1 and CDR2: LNHDA, SQIVND (reference sequence). There are 15 residues in the CDR3. Trimming pared 4 bases from V and 3 bases from J, leaving 16 bases between. Written as DNA, the CDR3 is TGTGCCAGTAGTAGTGGAGGGGGTGCCATCTACGAGCAGTACTTC. It specifies CASSSGGGAIYEQYF.

The chain couples TRBV9 to TRBJ2-3; 7 bases are shared with TRBD1. From germline, CDR1 is SGDLS and CDR2 YYNGEE. The CDR3 totals 14 residues. Losses at the gene ends were 2 bases for V and 5 bases for J; bases not matched to a gene: 5. CDR3 loop: CASSVRGWGDTQYF. The CDR3 DNA reads TGTGCCAGCAGCGTCAGGGGGTGGGGAGATACGCAGTATTTT.

The chain joins TRBV10-1 to TRBJ2-3; no reliable D call. Germline V gene sequence: CDR1 WNHNN, CDR2 SYGVQD (reference sequence). V was clipped by 8 bases and J by 2 bases, with 17 bases between them. The CDR3 contains 15 residues. The CDR3 sequence is CASQVSSRPTDTQYF. CDR3 DNA: TGCGCCAGCCAAGTATCGTCCAGGCCCACAGATACGCAGTATTTT.

The chain employs TRBV18 and TRBJ2-7; tentative D call: TRBD1 (6 bases). This CDR3 spans 16 amino acids. Trimming removed 4 bases at V and 5 bases at J, with 21 bases between. Germline V gives CDR1 KGHSH, CDR2 LQKENI. CDR3 coding DNA: TGTGCCAGCTCACTGCCCCTACAGGGTCCATGGGACGAGCAGTACTTC. Its protein product is CASSLPLQGPWDEQYF.

This sequence joins TRBV5-1 and TRBJ2-1; the D gene is possibly TRBD1 (5 bases). CDR3 length equals 16 residues. Germline values: CDR1 SGHRS, CDR2 YFSETQ. V dropped 4 bases and J dropped 7 bases, with 21 bases sitting between them. The CDR3 loop reads CASSNLGDGRANEQFF. The DNA of the CDR3 is TGCGCCAGCAGCAACCTTGGGGATGGCAGGGCAAATGAGCAGTTCTTC.

This sequence joins TRBV7-9 and TRBJ2-5, with D possibly being TRBD1 (5 bases). This CDR3 is 17 amino acids long. Trimming shortened V by 7 bases and J by 0 bases, and 21 bases separated the two germline ends. CDR1 and CDR2 from the germline V gene are SEHNR and FQNEAQ (reference sequence). The DNA of the CDR3 is TGTGCCAGCACTTCATCCCTGGGATCAGGGTACCAAGAGACCCAGTACTTC. This translates into CASTSSLGSGYQETQYF.

The chain employs TRBV18 and TRBJ1-4, with no clear D. Germline values: CDR1 KGHSH, CDR2 LQKENI. The CDR3 runs to 12 residues. Between the trimmed V and J ends, which lost 5 bases and 4 bases, there was a span of 5 bases. CDR3 sequence: CASSENNEKLFF. The CDR3, as DNA: TGTGCCAGCTCAGAAAATAATGAAAAACTGTTTTTT.

The chain recombines TRBV6-5 with TRBJ2-3, with 10 bases identical to TRBD2. The ends lost 2 bases at V and 9 bases at J; junction bases unmatched: 11. Germline CDR1 reads MNHEY; CDR2 reads SVGAGI. This CDR3 has 16 amino acids. The CDR3 nucleotides are TGTGCCAGCAGTTACCGTCTAGCGGGGGAACGCACAACGCAGTATTTT. This encodes CASSYRLAGERTTQYF.

The V call is TRBV5-4, the J call TRBJ2-5, with D possibly TRBD1 on 6 matching bases. The CDR3 spans 14 residues. Germline CDR1 reads SGHNT; CDR2 reads YYREEE (reference sequence). Trimming took off 0 bases at V and 3 bases at J, with 9 bases between the two ends. The chain's CDR3 is CASSLVGAEETQYF. The CDR3 DNA follows: TGTGCCAGCAGCTTGGTGGGGGCTGAAGAGACCCAGTACTTC.

The chain has TRBV7-2 and TRBJ2-7; 7 bases fit TRBD1. Germline values: CDR1 SGHTA, CDR2 FQGNSA. There are 15 residues in the CDR3. The V segment lost 5 bases and the J segment 9 bases; nucleotides outside the gene matches: 16. Written as DNA, the CDR3 is TGTGCCAGCAGCCCGCACTATGATAACAGGGGTGGGCAGTACTTC. Encoded protein: CASSPHYDNRGGQYF.

This chain links TRBV7-9 with TRBJ2-3; 11 nucleotides match TRBD2. V lost 5 bases and J lost 1; bases outside the gene matches: 11. CDR1 is SEHNR and CDR2 is FQNEAQ in the germline V gene (reference sequence). CDR3 size: 18 residues. CDR3 loop: CASSVGLAGHARTDTQYF. The CDR3, as DNA: TGTGCCAGCAGCGTAGGACTAGCGGGCCACGCTCGCACAGATACGCAGTATTTT.

This clone showed up just once. The chain uses TRBV18 and TRBJ1-3; 7 bases line up with TRBD1. The CDR3 length is 16 residues. With 3 bases clipped from V and 0 bases from J, the junction kept 5 bases outside the gene matches. The germline gives CDR1 KGHSH, CDR2 LQKENI. CDR3 nucleotides: TGTGCCAGCTCACCGACACAGGGGATCTCTGGAAACACCATATATTTT. Translated, it gives CASSPTQGISGNTIYF.

This clone came up a few times. The chain recombines TRBV6-1 with TRBJ1-5; D unclear. The CDR3 runs to 15 residues. V lost 4 bases and J 3 bases, leaving 13 bases between the germline ends. Germline V gene lookup returns CDR1 MNHNS and CDR2 SASEGT. The chain's CDR3 is CASSGIGMFNQPQHF. CDR3 bases: TGTGCCAGCAGTGGGATAGGGATGTTCAATCAGCCCCAGCATTTT.

The chain recombines TRBV18 with TRBJ2-1, with 9 positions matching TRBD2. Germline CDR1 reads KGHSH; CDR2 reads LQKENI. The junction had 8 bases not matched to a gene; V was cut back by 1 base and J by 1 base. The CDR3 spans 18 residues. The DNA of the CDR3 is TGTGCCAGCTCACCACGCTCCGTTAGCGGGAGATCCTACAATGAGCAGTTCTTC. It encodes CASSPRSVSGRSYNEQFF.

The rearrangement joins TRBV28 to TRBJ2-7; 10 bases agree with TRBD2. The germline CDR1 and CDR2 sequences are MDHEN and SYDVKM. CDR3 length: 17 residues. With 10 bases clipped from V and 5 bases from J, the junction kept 20 bases outside the gene matches. The CDR3 sequence: CATSLWASGSTPDEQYF. The CDR3 DNA sequence: TGTGCCACCTCCCTTTGGGCTAGCGGGAGCACCCCCGACGAGCAGTACTTC.

The chain carries TRBV27 and TRBJ1-1; D unclear. The CDR3 spans 17 residues. V was clipped by 7 bases and J by 1 base, with 22 bases between them. Germline V gene data show CDR1 as MNHEY and CDR2 as SMNVEV (reference sequence). The CDR3 nucleotides are TGTGCCAGCAAAAGTTTGCCCCCACGTAAACAGAACACTGAAGCTTTCTTT. Its translation: CASKSLPPRKQNTEAFF.

Only one count was recorded for this clone. V is TRBV2 and J is TRBJ2-7; tentative D call: TRBD1 (6 bases). The germline V gene encodes CDR1 SNHLY and CDR2 FYNNEI. The CDR3 consists of 12 residues. Trimming cost V 6 bases and J 7 bases, with 13 bases left between them. As DNA, the CDR3 is TGTGCCAGCAGGGGACAAGGGTTTGAGCAGTACTTC. It is translated as CASRGQGFEQYF.

The chain carries TRBV11-1 and TRBJ2-6; 9 bases map to TRBD1. V was clipped by 6 bases and J by 2 bases; unmatched bases: 8. This CDR3 region has 17 residues. Germline values: CDR1 SGHAT, CDR2 FQDESV (reference sequence). The CDR3 loop reads CASSRRTGAPGANVLTF. CDR3 bases: TGTGCCAGCAGTAGAAGGACAGGGGCCCCTGGGGCCAACGTCCTGACTTTC.